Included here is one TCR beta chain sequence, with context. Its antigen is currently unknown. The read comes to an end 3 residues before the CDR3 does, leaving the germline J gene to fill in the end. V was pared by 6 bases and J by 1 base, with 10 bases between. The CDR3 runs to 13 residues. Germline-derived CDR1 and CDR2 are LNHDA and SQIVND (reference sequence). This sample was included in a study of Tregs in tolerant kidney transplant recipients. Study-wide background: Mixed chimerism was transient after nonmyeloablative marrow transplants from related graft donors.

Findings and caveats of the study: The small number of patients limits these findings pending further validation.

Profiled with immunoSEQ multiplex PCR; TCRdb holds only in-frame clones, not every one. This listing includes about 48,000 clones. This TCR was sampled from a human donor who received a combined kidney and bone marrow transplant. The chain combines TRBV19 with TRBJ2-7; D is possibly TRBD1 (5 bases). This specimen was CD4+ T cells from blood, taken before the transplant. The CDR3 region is CASSPPGSYEQYF. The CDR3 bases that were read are TGTGCCAGTAGCCCTCCAGGGTCCTACGAG.